This entry lists 15 T cell receptor beta chains sequenced from one sample in a study of read filtering for tumor transcriptome and immune sequencing. Molecular barcoded adaptors covering alpha/delta and beta/gamma chains were used on roughly 400 ng RNA. From the reads, TCRdb called clonotypes with MiXCR, one entry per CDR3 protein. The profile covers about 39,000 distinct CDR3 sequences, with roughly an eighth appearing a single time and around 7% taken by the ten largest. Sequencing used a population of CD138-negative cells sorted from bone marrow. These receptors originate from a donor at least 40 years old with multiple myeloma.

Note on this clonotype: A much larger clone lies a single base off, so this may be a read error. This rearrangement joins TRBV5-1 to TRBJ1-1; D unresolved. V was shortened by 0 bases and J by 2 bases, with 14 bases between the two germline ends. The CDR3 extends over 16 amino acids. The V gene's germline CDR1 is SGHRS and CDR2 YFSETQ. The CDR3 here is CASSLGDAGINTEAFF. DNA for the CDR3: TGCGCCAGCAGCTTGGGGGATGCGGGTATCAACACTGAAGCTTTCTTT. The variable domain in full, completed from reference TRBV5-1 and TRBJ1-1, reads KAGVTQTPRYLIKTRGQQVTLSCSPISGHRSVSWYQQTPGQGLQFLFEYFSETQRNKGNFPGRFSGRQFSNSRSEMNVSTLELGDSALYLCASSLGDAGINTEAFFGQGTRLTVV.

In its sample, this clonotype was seen a few times. The junction departs from germline at one end; a sequencing error may be responsible. This chain joins TRBV3-1 and TRBJ1-4; D is uncertain. CDR3 size: 14 residues. Germline V lookup: CDR1 LGHDT, CDR2 YNNKEL (reference sequence). CDR3 protein: CASGQQTGSEKRFF. Here the CDR3 DNA reads TGTGCCAGCGGCCAACAGACCGGGAGTGAAAAACGGTTTTTT.

In this sample, this clonotype turned up many times. CDR3 sequence: CASSLRDSSSGELFF. As DNA, the CDR3 is TGCGCCAGCAGCTTGCGGGACAGCTCCTCAGGGGAGCTGTTTTTT. V is TRBV5-1 and J is TRBJ2-2, with TRBD1 matching over 7 bases. V shed 1 base, J shed 8 bases, and the junction held 8 bases outside the gene matches. The germline V gene has CDR1 SGHRS and CDR2 YFSETQ. The CDR3 has 15 residues.

The V gene is TRBV5-1, the J gene TRBJ1-1; D is unresolved. The CDR3 has 14 amino acids. Trimming shortened V by 4 bases and J by 1 base, and 11 bases separated the two germline ends. The germline gives CDR1 SGHRS, CDR2 YFSETQ. The CDR3 nucleotides read TGCGCCAGCAGCCCCCAGGCAGGGAACACTGAAGCTTTCTTT. Translating gives CASSPQAGNTEAFF. Combining the CDR3 with reference TRBV5-1 and TRBJ1-1 gives the whole variable domain KAGVTQTPRYLIKTRGQQVTLSCSPISGHRSVSWYQQTPGQGLQFLFEYFSETQRNKGNFPGRFSGRQFSNSRSEMNVSTLELGDSALYLCASSPQAGNTEAFFGQGTRLTVV.

For this clonotype: A much more abundant neighbour one base away suggests this may be a read error. The V gene is TRBV18, the J gene TRBJ1-4; possibly TRBD2 for D (5 bases). With the DNA end fitting TRBJ2-3 better, the J assignment may be wrong. Germline V CDR1 and CDR2: KGHSH, LQKENI. The CDR3 is made up of 13 amino acids. CDR3 sequence: CANSEGRGTTQYF. The CDR3 nucleotides read TGTGCCAACTCAGAGGGCCGAGGTACTACGCAGTATTTT.

This clonotype was seen a few times. The chain has TRBV7-9 and TRBJ2-5; 8 nucleotides line up with TRBD1. The CDR3 contains 15 residues. The junction had 1 base not matched to a gene; V was cut back by 1 base and J by 0 bases. Germline V gene data show CDR1 as SEHNR and CDR2 as FQNEAQ (reference sequence). The CDR3 DNA reads TGTGCCAGCAGCTTAGGACAGGGGAACCAAGAGACCCAGTACTTC. Its translation: CASSLGQGNQETQYF.

This chain connects TRBV12-3 or TRBV12-4 to TRBJ2-1; 13 bases line up with TRBD2. V was pared by 6 bases and J by 7 bases, with 12 bases of the junction left unmatched. The CDR3 length is 17 residues. In DNA form, the CDR3 reads TGTGCCAGCAGGGCCGCCGGGACTAGCGGGAATTGGAATGAGCAGTTCTTC. Protein product: CASRAAGTSGNWNEQFF.

This clonotype was seen at least ten times. The chain has TRBV19 and TRBJ1-2, with no clear D. The CDR3 runs 14 residues. Germline V gene data show CDR1 as LNHDA and CDR2 as SQIVND (reference sequence). V lost 7 bases to trimming and J lost 4 bases, with 16 bases between them. CDR3 region: CASTINDGAYGYTF. DNA for the CDR3: TGTGCCAGTACGATTAATGACGGAGCCTATGGCTACACCTTC.

Ten or more counts support this clonotype. The genes are TRBV5-5 and TRBJ2-1; no definite D call. The CDR3 runs to 12 residues. V shed 2 bases and J shed 4 bases, with 4 bases lying between them. Per germline, CDR1 SGHKS and CDR2 YYEKEE (reference sequence). CDR3 in amino acids: CASSLSYNEQFF. CDR3 nucleotides: TGTGCCAGCAGCTTATCGTACAATGAGCAGTTCTTC.

This clonotype came up many times. The chain employs TRBV6-2 or TRBV6-3 and TRBJ2-5; possible D gene TRBD2, 6 bases. The CDR3 consists of 14 residues. Germline V gene data show CDR1 as MNHEY and CDR2 as SVGEGT. Trimming removed 7 bases at V and 4 bases at J, with 16 bases between. The CDR3 DNA follows: TGTGCCAGCACCCAGAGGATGGGGGGAGAGACCCAGTACTTC. Its translation: CASTQRMGGETQYF.

The sample holds many counts of this clonotype. Possible read error: a much larger clone is one base away. The V gene is TRBV9, the J gene TRBJ2-1, with D tentatively TRBD1 or TRBD2 (5 bases each). This CDR3 contains 12 residues. Germline V CDR1 and CDR2: SGDLS, YYNGEE. The CDR3 DNA reads as TGTGCCAGCAGGGGGGAATTCAATGGGCAGTTCTTC. It is translated as CASRGEFNGQFF.

Relative to its sample, this clonotype is medium-sized (0.01 to 0.1%). The chain is built from TRBV7-8 and TRBJ2-3, with 9 bases identical to TRBD1. The ends lost 1 base at V and 4 bases at J; junction bases unmatched: 9. Germline V gene sequence: CDR1 SGHVS, CDR2 FQNEAQ. The CDR3 loop spans 17 amino acids. CDR3 protein: CASSLGGQGSPADTQYF. The CDR3 DNA is TGTGCCAGCAGCTTAGGGGGACAGGGCAGCCCCGCAGATACGCAGTATTTT.

The gene calls are TRBV20-1 and TRBJ1-2; no reliable D call. Trimming removed 0 bases from V and 4 bases from J, with 9 bases in between. The CDR3 has 13 amino acids. The germline V gene encodes CDR1 DFQATT and CDR2 SNEGSKA (reference sequence). DNA for the CDR3: TGCAGTGCTAGAGATTTTGTGGGCTATGGCTACACCTTC. It codes for CSARDFVGYGYTF.

This clonotype appeared many times. The chain has TRBV7-2 and TRBJ1-6, with D perhaps TRBD1 (6 bases). The ends were cut back, 2 bases at V and 9 bases at J, with 17 bases in the middle. Germline V gene data show CDR1 as SGHTA and CDR2 as FQGNSA. The CDR3 totals 16 residues. The DNA for the CDR3 is TGTGCCAGCAGCTTAAGGGTGGGCAGGGGACGTTCACCCCTCCACTTT. Protein sequence: CASSLRVGRGRSPLHF.

The chain uses TRBV9 and TRBJ1-4, with 7 bases that match TRBD1. This CDR3 has 15 amino acids. J lost 5 bases, V lost 3 bases, and 7 bases had no gene match. Germline assignment: CDR1 SGDLS and CDR2 YYNGEE. CDR3 amino acids: CASSGQGMGNEKLFF. The DNA of the CDR3 is TGTGCCAGCAGCGGACAGGGAATGGGCAATGAAAAACTGTTTTTT.